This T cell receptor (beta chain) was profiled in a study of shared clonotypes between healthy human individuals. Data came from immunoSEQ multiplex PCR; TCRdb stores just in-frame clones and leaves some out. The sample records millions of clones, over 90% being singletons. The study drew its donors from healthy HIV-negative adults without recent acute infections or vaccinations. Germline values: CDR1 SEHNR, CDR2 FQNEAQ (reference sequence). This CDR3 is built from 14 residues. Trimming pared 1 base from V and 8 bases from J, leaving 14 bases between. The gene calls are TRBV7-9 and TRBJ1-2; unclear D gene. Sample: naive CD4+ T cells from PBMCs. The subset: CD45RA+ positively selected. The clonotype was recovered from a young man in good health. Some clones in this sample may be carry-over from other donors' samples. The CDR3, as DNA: TGTGCCAGCAGCTTAGGGTCGGGGATCGGCGGCTACACCTTC. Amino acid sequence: CASSLGSGIGGYTF.